The 9 T cell receptor beta chains in this list originate from one sample, sequenced in a study of control samples from healthy donors and cancer patients. Profiled with immunoSEQ multiplex PCR; TCRdb holds only in-frame clones, not every one. The sample yields roughly 93,000 clones, approximately 88% seen once. Sequenced input: PBMCs. The receptors come from a woman between 45 and 65 years old with colorectal cancer.

This clone showed up just once. The chain couples TRBV7-9 to TRBJ2-7, with a weak D call TRBD2 (6 bases). The CDR3 sequence is 15 residues long. Deletions cut 1 base from V and 5 bases from J, with 15 bases between. The germline CDR1 and CDR2 sequences are SEHNR and FQNEAQ (reference sequence). CDR3 residues: CASSLDGQGGNEQYV. For the CDR3, the DNA is TGTGCCAGCAGCTTAGACGGCCAGGGCGGGAACGAGCAGTACGTC.

The gene calls are TRBV6-2 or TRBV6-3 and TRBJ1-5; TRBD1 matches 7 bases. The J segment lost 5 bases and the V segment lost 3 bases, leaving 10 bases of the junction unmatched. The CDR3 runs to 16 residues. Germline CDR1 MNHEY, CDR2 SVGEGT. The CDR3 reads CASSYVRGRVDQPQHF. CDR3 DNA sequence: TGTGCCAGCAGTTATGTGAGGGGGCGGGTGGATCAGCCCCAGCATTTT.

This sequence joins TRBV7-2 and TRBJ2-2; D not certain. Germline values: CDR1 SGHTA, CDR2 FQGNSA. Deletions cut 5 bases from V and 6 bases from J, with 10 bases between. The CDR3 has 13 residues. CDR3 protein: CASSPELAGELFF. The CDR3 DNA sequence: TGTGCCAGCAGCCCAGAGTTGGCCGGGGAGCTGTTTTTT.

The gene calls are TRBV7-8 and TRBJ1-6, with TRBD1 matching 7 bases. Germline assignment: CDR1 SGHVS and CDR2 FQNEAQ. J gave up 11 bases and V 2 bases, and 6 bases lay outside the gene matches. This CDR3 has 14 amino acids. DNA of the CDR3: TGTGCCAGCAGCTTACAGGGGGGTAGGGCACCCCTCCACTTT. Translated, it gives CASSLQGGRAPLHF.

V and J are TRBV6-2 or TRBV6-3 and TRBJ2-5, with 8 bases identical to TRBD2. The CDR3 is 17 amino acids. V dropped 2 bases and J dropped 3; count of bases not matched to a gene: 11. The germline V gene encodes CDR1 MNHEY and CDR2 SVGEGT. CDR3 in amino acids: CASSYRGLAGPKETQYF. The DNA for the CDR3 is TGTGCCAGCAGTTACAGGGGTTTAGCGGGACCAAAAGAGACCCAGTACTTC.

The rearrangement uses TRBV7-8 and TRBJ1-6; no firm D call. With 3 bases removed from V and 5 bases from J, the gap between germline ends came to 11 bases. From germline, CDR1 is SGHVS and CDR2 FQNEAQ. The CDR3 is 15 residues long. For the CDR3, the DNA is TGTGCCAGCAGCTTCTCCTCCAACAATAATTCACCCCTCCACTTT. Its translation is CASSFSSNNNSPLHF.

This clone was seen just once. V gene TRBV6-2 or TRBV6-3 combines with J gene TRBJ2-2; D uncertain. Germline CDR1 and CDR2: MNHEY and SVGEGT. V lost 6 bases and J 5 bases, leaving 10 bases between the germline ends. The CDR3 contains 13 residues. CDR3 sequence (DNA): TGTGCCAGCAGCGAATACTCGACCGGGGAGCTGTTTTTT. This codes for CASSEYSTGELFF.

V usage is TRBV30 and J usage is TRBJ1-1; possible D gene TRBD1, 6 bases. CDR1 and CDR2 (germline): GTSNPN, SVGIG (reference sequence). The CDR3 runs 13 residues. The V end lost 2 bases, the J end lost 4 bases, and 11 bases lay between the germline ends. CDR3 bases: TGTGCCTGGAGTCCAGGGGCGGGCACTGAAGCTTTCTTT. Its translation is CAWSPGAGTEAFF.

V is TRBV27 and J is TRBJ1-1; no firm D call. Germline CDR1 is MNHEY and CDR2 is SMNVEV (reference sequence). Trimming shortened V by 3 bases and J by 4 bases, and 18 bases separated the two germline ends. The CDR3 has 16 amino acids. The CDR3 DNA follows: TGTGCCAGCAGTTTCACGCCCGCCGGGCCGGGCACTGAAGCTTTCTTT. This gives the protein CASSFTPAGPGTEAFF.